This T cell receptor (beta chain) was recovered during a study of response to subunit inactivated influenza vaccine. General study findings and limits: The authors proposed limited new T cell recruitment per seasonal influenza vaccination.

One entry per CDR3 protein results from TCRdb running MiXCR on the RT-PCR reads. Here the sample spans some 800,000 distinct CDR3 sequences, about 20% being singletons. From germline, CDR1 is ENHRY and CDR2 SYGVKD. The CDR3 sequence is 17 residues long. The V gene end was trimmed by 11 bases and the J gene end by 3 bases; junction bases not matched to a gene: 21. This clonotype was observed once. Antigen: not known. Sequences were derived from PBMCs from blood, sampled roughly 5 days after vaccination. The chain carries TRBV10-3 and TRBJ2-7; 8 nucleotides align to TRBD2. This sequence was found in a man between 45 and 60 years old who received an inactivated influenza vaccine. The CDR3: CALRDTELAGGIYEQYF. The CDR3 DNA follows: TGTGCCCTCCGGGACACCGAATTGGCGGGAGGAATCTACGAGCAGTACTTC.